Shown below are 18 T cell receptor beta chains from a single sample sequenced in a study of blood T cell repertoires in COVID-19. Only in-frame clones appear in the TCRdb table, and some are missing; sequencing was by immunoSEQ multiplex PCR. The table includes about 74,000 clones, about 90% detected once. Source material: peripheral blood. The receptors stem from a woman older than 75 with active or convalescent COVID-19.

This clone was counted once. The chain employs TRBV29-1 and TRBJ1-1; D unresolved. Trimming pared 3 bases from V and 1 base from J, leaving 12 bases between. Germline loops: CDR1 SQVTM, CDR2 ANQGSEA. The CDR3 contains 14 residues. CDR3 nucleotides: TGCAGCGTTGAGGTGGGCACCTCGAACACTGAAGCTTTCTTT. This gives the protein CSVEVGTSNTEAFF.

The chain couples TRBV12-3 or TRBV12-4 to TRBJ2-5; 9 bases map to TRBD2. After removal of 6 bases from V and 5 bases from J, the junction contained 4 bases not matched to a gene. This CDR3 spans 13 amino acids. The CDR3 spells CASSGTSRETQYF. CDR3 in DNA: TGTGCCAGCAGCGGGACTAGCCGGGAGACCCAGTACTTC.

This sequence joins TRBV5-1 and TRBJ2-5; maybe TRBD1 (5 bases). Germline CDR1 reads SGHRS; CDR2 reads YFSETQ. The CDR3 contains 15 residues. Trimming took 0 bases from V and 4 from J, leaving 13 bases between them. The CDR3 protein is CASSLAGISSETQYF. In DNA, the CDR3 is TGCGCCAGCAGCTTGGCAGGGATCTCTTCAGAGACCCAGTACTTC. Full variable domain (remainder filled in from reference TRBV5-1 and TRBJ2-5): KAGVTQTPRYLIKTRGQQVTLSCSPISGHRSVSWYQQTPGQGLQFLFEYFSETQRNKGNFPGRFSGRQFSNSRSEMNVSTLELGDSALYLCASSLAGISSETQYFGPGTRLLVL.

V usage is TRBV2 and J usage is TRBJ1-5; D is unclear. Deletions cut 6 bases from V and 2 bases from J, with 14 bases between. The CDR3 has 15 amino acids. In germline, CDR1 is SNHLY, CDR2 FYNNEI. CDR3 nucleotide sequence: TGTGCCAGCAGAGAGGCTACGGCAGGCAATCAGCCCCAGCATTTT. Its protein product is CASREATAGNQPQHF.

The CDR3 coding sequence is TGTGCCAGCAGTGAGTCTGGTACTAGTCTCCACGAGCAGTACTTC. It specifies CASSESGTSLHEQYF. J is TRBJ2-7 and V is TRBV2, with D perhaps TRBD2 (5 bases). The CDR3 extends over 15 amino acids. CDR1 is SNHLY, CDR2 FYNNEI, per germline. Trimming stripped 3 bases from V and 5 bases from J, with 17 bases between.

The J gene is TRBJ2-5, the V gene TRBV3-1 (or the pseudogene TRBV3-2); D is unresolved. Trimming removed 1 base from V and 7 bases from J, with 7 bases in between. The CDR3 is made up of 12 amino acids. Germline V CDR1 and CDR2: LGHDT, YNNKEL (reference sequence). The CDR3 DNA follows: TGTGCCAGCAGCCAAGGCGGCGTGACCCAGTACTTC. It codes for CASSQGGVTQYF.

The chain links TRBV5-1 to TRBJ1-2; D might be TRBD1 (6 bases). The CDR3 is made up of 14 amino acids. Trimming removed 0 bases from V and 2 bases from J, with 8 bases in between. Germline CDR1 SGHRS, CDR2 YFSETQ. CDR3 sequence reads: CASSLGQANYGYTF. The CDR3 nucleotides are TGCGCCAGCAGCTTGGGACAGGCCAACTATGGCTACACCTTC.

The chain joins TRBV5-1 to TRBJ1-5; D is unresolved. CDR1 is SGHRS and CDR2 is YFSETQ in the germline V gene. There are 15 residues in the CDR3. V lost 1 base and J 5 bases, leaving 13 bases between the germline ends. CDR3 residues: CASSLSGPRDQPQHF. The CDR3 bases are TGCGCCAGCAGCTTGAGTGGGCCCCGCGATCAGCCCCAGCATTTT. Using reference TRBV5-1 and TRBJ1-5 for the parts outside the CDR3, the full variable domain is KAGVTQTPRYLIKTRGQQVTLSCSPISGHRSVSWYQQTPGQGLQFLFEYFSETQRNKGNFPGRFSGRQFSNSRSEMNVSTLELGDSALYLCASSLSGPRDQPQHFGDGTRLSIL.

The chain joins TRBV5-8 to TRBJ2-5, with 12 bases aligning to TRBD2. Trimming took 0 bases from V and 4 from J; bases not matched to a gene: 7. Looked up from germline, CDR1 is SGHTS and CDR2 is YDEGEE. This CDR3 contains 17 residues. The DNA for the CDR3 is TGTGCCAGCAGCTTGGCCGCGGGGACTAGCGGGTTAGAGACCCAGTACTTC. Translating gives CASSLAAGTSGLETQYF. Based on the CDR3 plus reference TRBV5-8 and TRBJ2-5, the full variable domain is EAGVTQSPTHLIKTRGQQATLRCSPISGHTSVYWYQQALGLGLQFLLWYDEGEERNRGNFPPRFSGRQFPNYSSELNVNALELEDSALYLCASSLAAGTSGLETQYFGPGTRLLVL.

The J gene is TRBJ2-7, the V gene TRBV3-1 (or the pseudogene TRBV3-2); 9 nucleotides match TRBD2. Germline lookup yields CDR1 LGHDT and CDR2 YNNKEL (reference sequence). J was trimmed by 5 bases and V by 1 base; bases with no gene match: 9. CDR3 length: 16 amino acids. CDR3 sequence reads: CASSQVVAGVVDEQYF. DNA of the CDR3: TGTGCCAGCAGCCAAGTTGTAGCGGGGGTGGTAGACGAGCAGTACTTC.

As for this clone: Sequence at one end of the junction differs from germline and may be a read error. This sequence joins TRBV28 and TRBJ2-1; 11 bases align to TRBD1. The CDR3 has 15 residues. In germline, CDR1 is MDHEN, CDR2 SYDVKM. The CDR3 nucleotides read TGTGCCAGCAATTTACTGGGACAGGGGGTCGGTGAGCAGTTCTTC. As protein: CASNLLGQGVGEQFF.

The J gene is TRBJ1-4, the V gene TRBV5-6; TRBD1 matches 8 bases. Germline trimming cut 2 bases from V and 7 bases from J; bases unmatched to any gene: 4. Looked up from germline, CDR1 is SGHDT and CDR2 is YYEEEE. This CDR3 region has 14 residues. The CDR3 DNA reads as TGTGCCAGCAGCTTCGGCAGGGGGCGTGAAAAACTGTTTTTT. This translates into CASSFGRGREKLFF. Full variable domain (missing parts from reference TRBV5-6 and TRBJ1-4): DAGVTQSPTHLIKTRGQQVTLRCSPKSGHDTVSWYQQALGQGPQFIFQYYEEEERQRGNFPDRFSGHQFPNYSSELNVNALLLGDSALYLCASSFGRGREKLFFGSGTQLSVL.

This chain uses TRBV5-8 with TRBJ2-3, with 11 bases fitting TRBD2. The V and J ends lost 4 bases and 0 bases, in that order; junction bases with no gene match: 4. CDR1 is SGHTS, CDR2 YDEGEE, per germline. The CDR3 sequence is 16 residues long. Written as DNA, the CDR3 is TGTGCCAGCAGCCCGGGACTAGCGGTTAGCACAGATACGCAGTATTTT. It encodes CASSPGLAVSTDTQYF.

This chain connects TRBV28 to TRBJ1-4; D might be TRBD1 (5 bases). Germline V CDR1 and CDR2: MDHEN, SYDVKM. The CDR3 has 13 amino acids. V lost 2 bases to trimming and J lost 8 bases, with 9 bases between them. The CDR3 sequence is CASSLEGAEKLFF. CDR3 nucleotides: TGTGCCAGCAGTTTAGAAGGGGCGGAAAAACTGTTTTTT.

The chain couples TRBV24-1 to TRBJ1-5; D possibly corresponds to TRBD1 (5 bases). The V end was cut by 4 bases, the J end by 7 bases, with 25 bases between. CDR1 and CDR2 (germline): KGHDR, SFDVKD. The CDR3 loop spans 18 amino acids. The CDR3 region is CATSELVPYRGSKQPQHF. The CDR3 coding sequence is TGTGCCACCAGTGAGTTAGTACCGTATCGGGGGTCTAAGCAGCCCCAGCATTTT.

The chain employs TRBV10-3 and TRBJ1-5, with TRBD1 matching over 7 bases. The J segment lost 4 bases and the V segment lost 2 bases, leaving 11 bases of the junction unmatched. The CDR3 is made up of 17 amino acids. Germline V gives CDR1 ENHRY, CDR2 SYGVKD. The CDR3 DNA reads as TGTGCCATCAGTGAGACCCGCGGGACAGCCACTAATCAGCCCCAGCATTTT. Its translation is CAISETRGTATNQPQHF.

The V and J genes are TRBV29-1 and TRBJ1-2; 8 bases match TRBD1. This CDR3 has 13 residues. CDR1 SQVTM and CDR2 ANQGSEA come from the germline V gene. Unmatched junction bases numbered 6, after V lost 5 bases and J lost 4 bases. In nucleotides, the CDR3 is TGCAGCGTTCTCCAGGGGGCGGGCTATGGCTACACCTTC. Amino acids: CSVLQGAGYGYTF.

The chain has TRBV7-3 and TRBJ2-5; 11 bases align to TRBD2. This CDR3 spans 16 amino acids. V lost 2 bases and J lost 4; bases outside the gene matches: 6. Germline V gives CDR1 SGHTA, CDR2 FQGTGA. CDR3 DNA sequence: TGTGCCAGCAGCTTAGTAGCGGGAGGGCCGATAGAGACCCAGTACTTC. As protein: CASSLVAGGPIETQYF.